A single TCR beta chain is shown here with its context. The CDR3 sequence is 13 residues long. V was cut by 5 bases and J by 6 bases, with 12 bases left in between. CDR1 and CDR2 (germline): SGHRS, YFSETQ. CD4+ cell separation produced CD45RA+ naive and CD45RA-negative memory subsets. Data came from immunoSEQ multiplex PCR; TCRdb stores just in-frame clones and leaves some out. The sample comprises some 500,000 clones, around 96% of which are singletons, and 0.055% to 0.075% rests with the top ten. These data come from a study of shared clonotypes between healthy human individuals. The TCR comes from a woman between 25 and 40 years old in good health. The chain uses TRBV5-1 and TRBJ2-1; D call uncertain. The specimen sequenced was naive CD4+ T cells sorted from blood. Described subset: CD45RA+ positively selected. CDR3: CASRVAVSNEQFF. The CDR3 DNA is TGCGCCAGCAGAGTAGCTGTTAGCAATGAGCAGTTCTTC.